This paragraph reports one T cell receptor (beta chain). This clone's antigen is unknown. Per-nucleotide qualities are absent, and no much larger clonotype sits a single base away. The sample is drawn from a study of shared clonotypes between healthy human individuals (dated by TCRdb to the early 2020s). In terms of the full investigation: Three men and a couple of women, aged 18 to 49 years, made up the cohort. To estimate repertoire size and how much clonotype sharing occurs between individuals, the study deeply sequenced the blood TCR repertoires of about 5 healthy adults. For each donor, CD4 naive and CD4 memory were each run on three plates, CD8 naive on two plates, and CD8 memory on one plate. Each donor's leukapheresis produced roughly between roughly 0.9 and 8.9 billion PBMCs. To increase sequencing depth and limit assay-specific biases, different laboratories used diverse techniques to prepare libraries and sequence TCR repertoires.

Using the deep immunoSEQ assay, multiplex PCR amplified TCR CDR3 regions from genomic DNA. Extracted genomic DNA from each cell subset was spread evenly across all wells of several immunoSEQ 96-well plates, with each plate serving as a replicate. For sorted subsets, 200 ng of genomic DNA, equivalent to around 30,000 T cell genomes, went into each replicate PCR. The purified libraries were quantified using a Qubit 3.0 fluorometer, sized with a Bioanalyzer 2100, and then quantified again using the KAPA Library Quantification kit. Each immunoSEQ 96-well plate was sequenced on its own single-read 150-cycle Illumina NextSeq 550 flow cell. The paper's processing steps were these. Because the immunoSEQ output included only junctional sequences and no quality scores, the filtering could not be the same as the filtering used for full-length reads. Sequences were annotated with PyIR, a Python wrapper for IgBLAST v1.9, using IMGT germline references to assign V/J genes and CDR3. Reads with weak V/J assignments (E-value above 1e-6), missing CDR3, stop codons, out-of-frame junctions, or ambiguous translated residues were removed. V3J clonotypes were defined by identical inferred V gene, J gene, and CDR3 amino acid sequence. Percentage overlap between repertoires was computed as shared unique clonotypes divided by the size of the smaller repertoire. Repertoire richness was assessed with RTK rarefaction, the Chao1 estimator, and Recon v2.1 estimates of unobserved clonotypes. Generation probabilities for all TCRbeta clonotypes obtained by the gDNA method from a few donors were computed using OLGA. Held by TCRdb, this immuneACCESS table contains in-frame sequences only and omits some clones. Under half of the omission traces to an unresolved V gene where checked; the cause of the rest is unknown. That table gives V, J and clone size, and the DNA gave D and trimming. The sample includes about 2.1 million clones, with just over 90% observed a single time. The top ten hold 1.5% to 2% of the sample.

CD8 naive samples were obtained by positive selection for CCR7 among CD45RO-negative cells, yielding a CD45RA+CCR7+ population from which TemRA cells were excluded. The donors were healthy, HIV-negative adults who had no recently reported acute infections or vaccinations. All donors were Caucasian adults living in Nashville, Tennessee, USA. Blood was collected by leukapheresis, and PBMCs were isolated by Ficoll-Histopaque density gradient centrifugation and then cryopreserved in liquid nitrogen vapor phase. Purity and quantity of every magnetically sorted T cell population were checked by analytical flow cytometry. Each sorted fraction had its genomic DNA isolated and then quantified by UV absorbance on a Nanodrop 2000c. Paper-wide results and their limitations: The small number of donors limited the genetic and exposure-history diversity represented. Only blood was sampled, and tissue TCR repertoires likely differ from those in blood. Incomplete sequencing was indicated by rarefaction of sorted-subset datasets, despite the large sequencing depth. Pairwise subsampling indicated that sequencing depth was expected to affect the degree of clonotype sharing among donors. Compared with non-shared clonotypes, the clonotypes found in all four sorted-subset donors had higher generation probabilities. Naive subsets generally had larger estimated clonotype richness than memory subsets. Across a few donors, approximately 4.9% of naive CD4, roughly 3.5% of naive CD8, under 2.5% of memory CD4, and approximately 0.4% of memory CD8 clonotypes were shared.

The TCR originated in a man aged 18 to 35 in good health. Some clones in this sample may be carry-over from other donors' samples. The sample consisted of naive CD8+ T cells from PBMCs. The cell subset or site label of this sample denotes: CD45RA+CCR7+.

CDR3 loop: CASSQETGAGANVLTF. In nucleotides, the sequence is TGCGCCAGCAGCCAAGAAACGGGGGCTGGGGCCAACGTCCTGACTTTC. The chain was built from TRBV4-1 and TRBJ2-6; tentative D gene TRBD2, with 6 bases matching. Taken from the germline V gene, the CDR1 and CDR2 loops are MGHRA and YSYEKL. The CDR3 spans 16 residues, from the cysteine through the phenylalanine. CDR3 DNA is the only sequence kept; it has 48 bases, read in frame from the first base. V loses 0 bases of germline sequence and J loses 2 bases, and the interval between the two ends is 8 bases.